The source of this T cell receptor (beta chain) is a study of T-cell memory formation after mild COVID-19. Looked up from germline, CDR1 is SGHAT and CDR2 is FQNNGV. V was trimmed by 3 bases and J by 4 bases, leaving 7 bases between them. The CDR3 spans 12 residues. TCRdb itself ran the 5' RACE reads through MiXCR, one entry per CDR3 protein. The sample includes around 30,000 distinct CDR3 sequences, less than 15% of them seen just once. This clonotype came up many times. The TCR originated in an adult woman who had mild COVID-19 (a few samples of this study predate the infection). Cell type and time point are not known. This chain links TRBV11-2 with TRBJ2-7, with D hard to call. The sample was PBMCs or a T cell subset sorted from them (not recorded which). CDR3 sequence reads: CASSFVRYEQYF. The CDR3 DNA follows: TGTGCCAGCAGCTTCGTACGTTACGAGCAGTACTTC.